Ten or more counts support the clone carrying this T cell receptor (beta chain). Germline lookup yields CDR1 SGHTA and CDR2 FQGNSA. V shed 3 bases and J shed 3 bases, with 14 bases lying between them. CDR3 length equals 15 residues. The investigators split CD4+ cells into a CD45RA+ naive subset and a CD45RA-negative memory subset. The data derive from a study of shared clonotypes between healthy human individuals. Across the whole study: Each donor had three CD4 naive, three CD4 memory, two CD8 naive and one CD8 memory plate.

Sequencing used immunoSEQ multiplex PCR; TCRdb keeps in-frame clones, though not all of them. The table includes 900,000 to 1,200,000 clones, about 84% detected once. The chain employs TRBV7-2 and TRBJ1-2, with D tentatively TRBD1 (6 bases). The TCR comes from a man aged 18 to 35 in good health. Some clones in this sample may be carry-over from other donors' samples. Source material: memory CD4+ T cells from PBMCs. Subset noted: CD45RA-negative fraction. Here the CDR3 DNA reads TGTGCCAGCAGCTTCAAGGGGGACCCTCACTATGGCTACACCTTC. Its protein is CASSFKGDPHYGYTF.